This section outlines one T cell receptor (beta chain) sequence together with its context. In its sample, this clone was seen a few times. It lacks a known antigen. No qualities accompany the bases; no much larger clone lies one base away. TCRbeta CDR3 regions were amplified from genomic DNA by means of the immunoSEQ Assay, a bias-controlled multiplex PCR. The authors' pipeline ran thus. The number of nucleated cells in each sample was estimated by amplification of reference gene primers within the assay. To quantify the absolute abundance of each unique TCRbeta CDR3 rearrangement, sequence reads were collapsed and filtered. For each sample, productive Simpson clonality was calculated as the square root of Simpson's diversity index across productive rearrangements. Sourced from immuneACCESS, this table was stored by TCRdb with only in-frame sequences that have V and J called. A share of the clones is absent; for the studies checked, an unresolved V gene accounts for under half, and the remainder has no known explanation. The V and J calls and clone size were taken over from that table, and D and trimming were inferred from the DNA. For this sample there are 100,000 to 150,000 clones; about nine tenths appear just once. About 3.5% of the sample comes from the top ten.

V loses 6 bases at its end and J loses 5 bases; junction bases beyond the gene matches: 6. CDR1 SNHLY and CDR2 FYNNEI are derived from the germline V gene. Counted from cysteine to phenylalanine, this CDR3 has 14 amino acids. Kept here is only the CDR3 DNA, which spans 42 bases and is read in frame from base 1. This entry comes from a study of blood T cell repertoires in COVID-19 (dated by TCRdb to the early 2020s). Study-wide context: Samples covering the acute and convalescent phases of COVID-19 were provided by collaborators in the United States, Italy and Spain. The material from the prospective study consisted of cDNA or gDNA derived from T cells, B-cell-depleted T cells, or PBMCs. Samples were obtained from the ongoing ImmuneRACE study (first 160 participants) and from about 1,300 subjects provided by 6 global collaborators. Subjects who had been exposed to COVID-19, were actively infected with it, or had recovered from it provided the deeply sampled blood TCRbeta repertoires that made up the dataset. Where available, HLA class I and class II types were obtained from metadata supplied by the sample provider rather than from assay-based typing. Sample metadata almost always included a de-identified subject ID, COVID-19 status, age in years and sex. The repertoires were made available in a free public database intended to serve as a resource for research on the immune response to SARS-CoV-2.

On the study overall, not on this receptor specifically: Clinical and demographic metadata were provided uncurated, with the amount varying by source and participant.

Each collaborating institution followed its own protocols to collect whole blood in K2EDTA tubes. Collaborator samples were shipped for TCRbeta analysis as frozen whole blood, isolated PBMCs, or DNA extracted from either sample type. The sample consisted of peripheral blood. The rearranged segments are TRBV2 and TRBJ2-5; TRBD2 matches 10 bases in the middle. The clonotype originates from a man aged 45-60 years with active COVID-19. The CDR3: CASSATSGVETQYF. The DNA sequence reads TGTGCCAGCAGCGCAACTAGCGGGGTGGAGACCCAGTACTTC.